This T cell receptor beta chain was identified during a study of T cells of healthy individuals. This CDR3 is 15 amino acids long. Germline values: CDR1 DFQATT, CDR2 SNEGSKA (reference sequence). The V end lost 3 bases, the J end lost 5 bases, and 19 bases lay between the germline ends. TCRdb reanalysed the 5' RACE reads using MiXCR and keeps one entry per CDR3 protein. The sample holds about 96,000 distinct CDR3 sequences, approximately 16% seen once. At least ten counts were recorded for this clonotype. The origin of this receptor is a human donor in good health. This chain links TRBV20-1 with TRBJ2-5; no definite D call. CDR3 amino acids: CSARPWLALMETQYF. Here the CDR3 DNA reads TGCAGTGCTAGGCCCTGGTTAGCTTTAATGGAGACCCAGTACTTC.